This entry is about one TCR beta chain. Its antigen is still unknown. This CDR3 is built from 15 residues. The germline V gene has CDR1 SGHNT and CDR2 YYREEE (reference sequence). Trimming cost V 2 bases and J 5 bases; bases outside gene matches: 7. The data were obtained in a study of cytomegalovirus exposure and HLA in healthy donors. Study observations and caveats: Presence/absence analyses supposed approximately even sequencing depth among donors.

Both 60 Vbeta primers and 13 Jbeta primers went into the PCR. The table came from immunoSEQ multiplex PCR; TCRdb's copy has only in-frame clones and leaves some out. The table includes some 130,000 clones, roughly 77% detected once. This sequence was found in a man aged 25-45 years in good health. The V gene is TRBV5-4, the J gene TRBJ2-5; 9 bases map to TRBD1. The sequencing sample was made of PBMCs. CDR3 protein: CASSFGQGPWETQYF. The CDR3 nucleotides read TGTGCCAGCAGCTTTGGACAGGGGCCATGGGAGACCCAGTACTTC.